Below are 32 T cell receptor beta chains sequenced from a single sample in a study of cytomegalovirus exposure and HLA in healthy donors. PCR employed 60 Vbeta and 13 Jbeta primers. The method was immunoSEQ multiplex PCR; TCRdb's version includes in-frame clones alone and lacks a portion of them. In the table there are about 120,000 clones, about three quarters of which are singletons. Sample: PBMCs. These receptors came from a woman in her 40s in good health and CMV-seropositive.

This chain connects TRBV6-5 to TRBJ2-3; a weak D match, TRBD1 (6 bases). The V end lost 9 bases, the J end lost 1 base, and 11 bases lay between the germline ends. CDR1 is MNHEY and CDR2 is SVGAGI in the germline V gene. This CDR3 has 13 residues. The CDR3 loop is CASRNRGTDTQYF. In DNA, the CDR3 is TGTGCCAGTCGTAACAGGGGCACAGATACGCAGTATTTT.

The V and J genes are TRBV6-1 and TRBJ1-3; D is perhaps TRBD1 (5 bases). This CDR3 is built from 14 residues. Per the germline V gene, CDR1 is MNHNS and CDR2 is SASEGT. Trimming left V 3 bases short and J 3 bases short, with 9 bases between. For the CDR3, the DNA is TGTGCCAGCAGTGAGAAGACAGTTGGAAACACCATATATTTT. Protein sequence: CASSEKTVGNTIYF.

This clone was detected a few times. Other DNA sequences in this specimen translate into the identical CDR3. The chain employs TRBV5-1 and TRBJ1-1, with 9 bases identical to TRBD1. Unmatched junction bases numbered 2, after V lost 4 bases and J lost 1 base. In germline, CDR1 is SGHRS, CDR2 YFSETQ. The CDR3 has 14 residues. This CDR3 is CASSTGQGNTEAFF. CDR3 sequence (DNA): TGCGCCAGCAGCACGGGACAGGGGAACACTGAAGCTTTCTTT.

This clone was seen a single time. V gene TRBV4-1 combines with J gene TRBJ1-1; TRBD1 matches at 10 bases. Germline assignment: CDR1 MGHRA and CDR2 YSYEKL. The ends lost 3 bases at V and 0 bases at J; junction bases unmatched: 4. This CDR3 has 16 amino acids. The CDR3 sequence is CASSHGTGAMNTEAFF. CDR3 nucleotides: TGCGCCAGCAGCCATGGGACAGGGGCGATGAACACTGAAGCTTTCTTT.

The genes are TRBV12-5 and TRBJ2-1; D not certain. The germline V gene encodes CDR1 LGHNT and CDR2 FRNRAP. This CDR3 region has 12 residues. The V end was cut by 6 bases, the J end by 5 bases, with 8 bases between. The chain's CDR3 is CASGDRDNEQFF. In nucleotides, the CDR3 is TGTGCTAGTGGCGACCGGGACAATGAGCAGTTCTTC.

The rearrangement links TRBV19 to TRBJ1-5; 9 nucleotides agree with TRBD1. Germline V gene data show CDR1 as LNHDA and CDR2 as SQIVND (reference sequence). J lost 5 bases, V lost 4 bases, and 3 bases had no gene match. The CDR3 loop spans 14 amino acids. For the CDR3, the DNA is TGTGCCAGTAGTACCACAGGGGGCCATCAGCCCCAGCATTTT. Its translation is CASSTTGGHQPQHF.

The gene calls are TRBV7-2 and TRBJ2-5; TRBD1 matches at 7 bases. The length of the CDR3 is 12 residues. Germline CDR1 reads SGHTA; CDR2 reads FQGNSA. The trim removed 5 bases at V and 5 bases at J, leaving 2 bases unmatched. The CDR3 sequence is CASSPGQETQYF. As DNA, the CDR3 is TGTGCCAGCAGCCCGGGACAGGAGACCCAGTACTTC. Supplemented by reference TRBV7-2 and TRBJ2-5, the full variable domain reads GAGVSQSPSNKVTEKGKDVELRCDPISGHTALYWYRQSLGQGLEFLIYFQGNSAPDKSGLPSDRFSAERTGGSVSTLTIQRTQQEDSAVYLCASSPGQETQYFGPGTRLLVL.

This clone occurred a few times. The chain couples TRBV5-1 to TRBJ1-1; TRBD1 matches at 11 bases. The CDR3 runs 16 residues. Germline V gene sequence: CDR1 SGHRS, CDR2 YFSETQ. Losses at the gene ends were 4 bases for V and 0 bases for J; bases not matched to a gene: 5. The CDR3 region is CASSEGQGVVNTEAFF. The CDR3 nucleotides are TGCGCCAGCAGCGAGGGACAGGGGGTAGTGAACACTGAAGCTTTCTTT.

The chain combines TRBV5-1 with TRBJ2-7; 13 bases are shared with TRBD2. The V segment lost 1 base and the J segment 4 bases; nucleotides outside the gene matches: 5. Germline V lookup: CDR1 SGHRS, CDR2 YFSETQ. CDR3 length: 16 residues. CDR3 sequence reads: CASSLSLAGGPYEQYF. Here the CDR3 DNA reads TGCGCCAGCAGCTTGTCACTAGCGGGGGGGCCTTACGAGCAGTACTTC.

This clone has only a few counts. V usage is TRBV19 and J usage is TRBJ1-3, with D uncertain. CDR1 LNHDA and CDR2 SQIVND come from the germline V gene (reference sequence). The CDR3 contains 14 residues. The V end was cut by 6 bases, the J end by 0 bases, with 9 bases between. This chain's CDR3 is CASSERSSGNTIYF. The CDR3 DNA reads as TGTGCCAGTAGCGAGCGTAGCTCTGGAAACACCATATATTTT.

CDR3 coding DNA: TGTGCCAGTAGTATCGGGGATGGCTACACCTTC. This encodes CASSIGDGYTF. The chain couples TRBV19 to TRBJ1-2; D remains ambiguous. From germline, CDR1 is LNHDA and CDR2 SQIVND (reference sequence). The CDR3 runs to 11 residues. Trimming removed 3 bases from V and 6 bases from J, with 5 bases in between. Variable domain in full (rest from reference TRBV19 and TRBJ1-2): DGGITQSPKYLFRKEGQNVTLSCEQNLNHDAMYWYRQDPGQGLRLIYYSQIVNDFQKGDIAEGYSVSREKKESFPLTVTSAQKNPTAFYLCASSIGDGYTFGSGTRLTVV.

This chain links TRBV11-2 with TRBJ2-7; tentatively, D is TRBD2 (5 bases). This CDR3 contains 15 residues. The germline gives CDR1 SGHAT, CDR2 FQNNGV. V gave up 6 bases and J gave up 3 bases, with 18 bases separating them. The CDR3 protein is CASSQNSDLGYEQYF. As DNA, the CDR3 is TGTGCCAGCAGTCAGAACTCGGACTTAGGCTACGAGCAGTACTTC.

The V gene is TRBV10-3, the J gene TRBJ1-2, with D hard to call. Looked up from germline, CDR1 is ENHRY and CDR2 is SYGVKD. V was shortened by 0 bases and J by 8 bases, with 7 bases between the two germline ends. The CDR3 has 12 residues. In nucleotides, the CDR3 is TGTGCCATCAGTGAGTCTGAGGGAGGCTACACCTTC. This sequence encodes CAISESEGGYTF.

The V and J genes are TRBV5-1 and TRBJ1-2, with D possibly matching TRBD1 (6 bases). The germline V and J ends were trimmed by 0 bases and 7 bases, with 16 bases remaining between them. This CDR3 has 15 amino acids. CDR1 and CDR2 (germline): SGHRS, YFSETQ. The CDR3 DNA reads as TGCGCCAGCAGCTTGGCCGGGGGGCAGGGAGTTGGCTACACCTTC. Translated: CASSLAGGQGVGYTF.

The rearrangement links TRBV10-3 to TRBJ2-2, with 11 bases fitting TRBD2. CDR3 length: 15 amino acids. CDR1 is ENHRY and CDR2 is SYGVKD in the germline V gene. The junction had 3 bases not matched to a gene; V was cut back by 7 bases and J by 2 bases. The DNA for the CDR3 is TGTGCCATCAATCTAGCGGGGGGAAACACCGGGGAGCTGTTTTTT. Amino acids: CAINLAGGNTGELFF.

The rearrangement uses TRBV29-1 and TRBJ2-3; 16 bases are shared with TRBD2. J gave up 2 bases and V 6 bases, and 2 bases lay outside the gene matches. The germline V gene has CDR1 SQVTM and CDR2 ANQGSEA. The CDR3 totals 15 residues. CDR3 loop: CSVGLAGGYTDTQYF. The CDR3 nucleotides read TGCAGCGTGGGACTAGCGGGAGGGTACACAGATACGCAGTATTTT.

The chain links TRBV5-1 to TRBJ1-1; 8 bases map to TRBD1. This CDR3 is 16 amino acids long. V lost 0 bases, J lost 4 bases, and 8 bases stayed unmatched. Germline V lookup: CDR1 SGHRS, CDR2 YFSETQ. For the CDR3, the DNA is TGCGCCAGCAGCTTGGGGGGGCCAGGGGGCAGCACTGAAGCTTTCTTT. Translating gives CASSLGGPGGSTEAFF.

This clone was seen only a few times. The chain is built from TRBV6-5 and TRBJ1-4, with D unresolved. The germline V gene has CDR1 MNHEY and CDR2 SVGAGI. This CDR3 contains 14 residues. Trimming removed 6 bases at V and 5 bases at J, with 13 bases between. DNA of the CDR3: TGTGCCAGCAGCTTCCAGGAAAGCAATGAAAAACTGTTTTTT. Protein: CASSFQESNEKLFF.

The rearrangement joins TRBV7-2 to TRBJ2-1; the match to TRBD2 covers 8 bases. V trimming: 0 bases; J trimming: 10 bases; junction bases outside the gene matches: 2. The CDR3 contains 13 residues. CDR1 is SGHTA and CDR2 is FQGNSA in the germline V gene. CDR3 in DNA: TGTGCCAGCAGCTTAGCCTGGACTAGCGAGCAGTTCTTC. Protein product: CASSLAWTSEQFF. The whole variable domain, filled in from reference TRBV7-2 and TRBJ2-1, reads GAGVSQSPSNKVTEKGKDVELRCDPISGHTALYWYRQSLGQGLEFLIYFQGNSAPDKSGLPSDRFSAERTGGSVSTLTIQRTQQEDSAVYLCASSLAWTSEQFFGPGTRLTVL.

CDR3 in amino acids: CASSLEDNTDTQYF. The CDR3 DNA follows: TGTGCCAGCAGCTTAGAGGACAACACAGATACGCAGTATTTT. The chain carries TRBV7-9 and TRBJ2-3; maybe TRBD1 (5 bases). The CDR3 has 14 residues. Germline lookup yields CDR1 SEHNR and CDR2 FQNEAQ (reference sequence). Trimming stripped 1 base from V and 2 bases from J, with 7 bases between.

This CDR3 reads CASSYAGTSGINEQFF. The DNA for the CDR3 is TGTGCCAGCAGCTACGCCGGGACTAGCGGGATTAATGAGCAGTTCTTC. The chain employs TRBV7-2 and TRBJ2-1; TRBD2 aligns across 13 bases. V was clipped by 4 bases and J by 7 bases; unmatched bases: 7. The germline CDR1 and CDR2 sequences are SGHTA and FQGNSA. The CDR3 consists of 16 residues.

This clone has only a few counts. J is TRBJ1-6 and V is TRBV4-1; 12 positions match TRBD1. Germline CDR1 reads MGHRA; CDR2 reads YSYEKL. The CDR3 runs to 18 residues. V lost 0 bases, J lost 8 bases, and 8 bases stayed unmatched. CDR3 sequence (DNA): TGCGCCAGCAGCCAAGAGGGACAGGGGGCCTGGGTTGATTCACCCCTCCACTTT. This translates into CASSQEGQGAWVDSPLHF.

The chain employs TRBV10-3 and TRBJ2-6; a weak D match, TRBD2 (5 bases). Between the trimmed V and J ends, which lost 1 base and 1 base, there was a span of 8 bases. The germline V gene has CDR1 ENHRY and CDR2 SYGVKD. The CDR3 runs 16 residues. CDR3 in DNA: TGTGCCATCAGTGAGTTAGGGAGATCTGGGGCCAACGTCCTGACTTTC. Translating it yields CAISELGRSGANVLTF.

The chain uses TRBV9 and TRBJ2-1; 9 nucleotides align to TRBD1. The CDR3 has 17 residues. J was trimmed by 7 bases and V by 1 base; bases with no gene match: 12. The germline V gene encodes CDR1 SGDLS and CDR2 YYNGEE. In nucleotides, the CDR3 is TGTGCCAGCAGCGTAAGGCCTCATCAGGACAGGGGAAATGAGCAGTTCTTC. Protein product: CASSVRPHQDRGNEQFF.

CDR3 in amino acids: CASSLGWDRGQHEQYF. CDR3 sequence (DNA): TGCGCCAGCAGCTTGGGCTGGGACAGGGGGCAACACGAGCAGTACTTC. This sequence joins TRBV5-1 and TRBJ2-7, with TRBD1 matching 12 bases. The germline V gene has CDR1 SGHRS and CDR2 YFSETQ. V lost 0 bases and J lost 5; bases outside the gene matches: 6. This CDR3 region has 16 residues.

A few counts support this clone. J is TRBJ2-3 and V is TRBV5-6, with a possible D match to TRBD1 (6 bases). Trimming removed 2 bases from V and 3 bases from J, with 13 bases in between. The CDR3 extends over 15 amino acids. Germline assignment: CDR1 SGHDT and CDR2 YYEEEE. Written as DNA, the CDR3 is TGTGCCAGCAGCTTCATAGGACAGACAACAGATACGCAGTATTTT. Residues: CASSFIGQTTDTQYF. Complete variable domain (other parts from reference TRBV5-6 and TRBJ2-3): DAGVTQSPTHLIKTRGQQVTLRCSPKSGHDTVSWYQQALGQGPQFIFQYYEEEERQRGNFPDRFSGHQFPNYSSELNVNALLLGDSALYLCASSFIGQTTDTQYFGPGTRLTVL.

The chain uses TRBV7-3 and TRBJ2-1; a possible D gene is TRBD2 (6 bases). Germline values: CDR1 SGHTA, CDR2 FQGTGA. V was cut by 5 bases and J by 6 bases, with 14 bases left in between. There are 14 residues in the CDR3. The DNA of the CDR3 is TGTGCCAGCAGCGCCTCCGGGACTGTCAATGAGCAGTTCTTC. Its translation is CASSASGTVNEQFF.

This chain connects TRBV5-1 to TRBJ2-7; 11 nucleotides align to TRBD1. After removal of 7 bases from V and 5 bases from J, the junction contained 5 bases not matched to a gene. The germline CDR1 and CDR2 sequences are SGHRS and YFSETQ. This CDR3 region has 13 residues. The DNA for the CDR3 is TGCGCCAGCCAGACGGGACAGGGGGACGAGCAGTACTTC. Its protein product is CASQTGQGDEQYF.

The chain has TRBV12-2 and TRBJ2-2; the tabulated D call, TRBD2, remains unverified against the DNA. TRBV12-2 constitutes a pseudogene. The CDR3 spans 16 residues. In DNA, the CDR3 is TGTGCAAGTCGCTTCTCCGGGGGGGGGCAAACCGGGGAGCTGTTTTTT. Residues: CASRFSGGGQTGELFF.

The chain recombines TRBV6-4 with TRBJ2-3, with 10 bases lining up with TRBD1. The CDR3 extends over 19 amino acids. Germline CDR1 and CDR2: MRHNA and SNTAGT. V lost 6 bases to trimming and J lost 9 bases; unmatched junction nucleotides: 24. In DNA, the CDR3 is TGTGCCAGCAGCGCCCGACTGGGACAGGGGTTCCCAGCGGGGGTAACGCAGTATTTT. As protein: CASSARLGQGFPAGVTQYF.

CDR3 residues: CASSPGTGITDTQYF. The CDR3 DNA reads TGTGCCAGCTCACCAGGGACAGGGATCACAGATACGCAGTATTTT. This rearrangement joins TRBV18 to TRBJ2-3, with 9 bases identical to TRBD1. After removal of 2 bases from V and 2 bases from J, the junction contained 2 bases not matched to a gene. The CDR3 is 15 residues long. The germline gives CDR1 KGHSH, CDR2 LQKENI. The variable domain in full, with the rest retrieved from reference TRBV18 and TRBJ2-3, is NAGVMQNPRHLVRRRGQEARLRCSPMKGHSHVYWYRQLPEEGLKFMVYLQKENIIDESGMPKERFSAEFPKEGPSILRIQQVVRGDSAAYFCASSPGTGITDTQYFGPGTRLTVL.

The chain carries TRBV7-9 and TRBJ2-1; TRBD2 agrees at 16 bases. The length of the CDR3 is 15 residues. V shed 5 bases and J 7 bases; nucleotides not matched to a gene: 2. Per germline, CDR1 SEHNR and CDR2 FQNEAQ (reference sequence). CDR3 sequence: CASSRGLAGGNEQFF. In DNA form, the CDR3 reads TGTGCCAGCAGCAGGGGACTAGCGGGAGGGAATGAGCAGTTCTTC.